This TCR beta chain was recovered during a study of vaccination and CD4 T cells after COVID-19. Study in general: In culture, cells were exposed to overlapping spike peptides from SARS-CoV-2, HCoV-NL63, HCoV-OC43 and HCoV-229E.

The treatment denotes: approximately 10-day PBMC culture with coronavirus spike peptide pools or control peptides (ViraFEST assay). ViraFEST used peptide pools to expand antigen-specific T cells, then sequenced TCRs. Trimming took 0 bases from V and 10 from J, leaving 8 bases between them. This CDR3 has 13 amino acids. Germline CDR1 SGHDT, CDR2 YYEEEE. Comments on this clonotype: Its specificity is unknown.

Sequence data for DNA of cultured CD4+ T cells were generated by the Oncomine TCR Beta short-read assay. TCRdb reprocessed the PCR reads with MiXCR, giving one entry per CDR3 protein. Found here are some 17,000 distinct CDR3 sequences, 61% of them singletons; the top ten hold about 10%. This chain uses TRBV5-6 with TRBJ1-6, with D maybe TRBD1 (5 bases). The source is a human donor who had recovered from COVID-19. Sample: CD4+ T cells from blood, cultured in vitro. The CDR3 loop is CASSLDWGSPLHF. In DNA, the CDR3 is TGTGCCAGCAGCTTGGATTGGGGGTCACCCCTCCACTTT.